This paragraph covers one T cell receptor (beta chain) sequence. This clonotype was seen at least ten times. This clone's antigen is unknown. Per-base quality was not reported, and no clone a single base away is much larger than it. The sample originates from a study of T cells in Graves' hyperthyroidism and ophthalmopathy (dated by TCRdb to the late 2010s). About the study as a whole: Peripheral blood samples were taken at initial diagnosis, before any treatment was given. A discovery cohort of about 95 patients, roughly 45 with Graves' ophthalmopathy and roughly 59 with stable Graves' hyperthyroidism, was used to find distinguishing TCR V-J signatures. For training and testing, the 110 or so patients in the discovery cohort were randomly divided in a 7:3 ratio. TCR Vbeta CDR3 sequencing of 135 peripheral blood samples (about 45 ophthalmopathy, 75 to 85 hyperthyroidism and approximately 17 progressor patients) is reported in the paper. Whether ophthalmopathy could be predicted prospectively was tested in an independent validation cohort made up of 18 hyperthyroidism patients plus 17 patients who later progressed to ophthalmopathy. Following sampling, methimazole starting at 30 mg daily was given to hyperthyroidism patients, and high-dose intravenous methylprednisolone was given to ophthalmopathy patients. Thyroid tissue and blood T-cell repertoires from about six Graves' hyperthyroidism patients were also compared in the study.

Graves' hyperthyroidism was defined as stable when no progression to ophthalmopathy occurred over 18 months of follow-up. Hyperthyroidism patients were aged 18 to 65 years and newly diagnosed, with disease duration of less than 2 months. Exclusion was applied to patients with uncontrolled infections, other autoimmune diseases, pregnancy or lactation. Diagnoses were established on the basis of clinical symptoms, serum thyroxine and TRAb, thyroid ultrasound, and orbital computed tomography. PBMCs were isolated from around 10 ml of fresh peripheral blood by Ficoll-Paque density gradient centrifugation. Total RNA was extracted using Trizol reagent, and RNA quality was assessed on an Agilent 2100 Bioanalyzer. Overall results and qualifications from the work: In validation, progression to ophthalmopathy was predicted by the model with 70.59% sensitivity and approximately 78% specificity, a median of around 6.5 months before onset. Blood samples also contained most of the expanded thyroid clonotypes (frequency above 0.001), which suggests that blood repertoires may reflect thyroid immune responses. In cross-validation, a model built on a 13 V-J signature told ophthalmopathy apart from stable hyperthyroidism with 85% to 90% sensitivity and around 81% specificity, and in testing the same model reached 80%/75%. No statistical method was used to set the sample size in advance, and investigators knew the group allocation.

The cysteine opens and the phenylalanine closes a CDR3 of 14 amino acids. Only CDR3 DNA remains: 42 bases, in frame from the first base. V is cut by 10 bases and J by 4 bases, and the space between the germline ends is 19 bases. The TCR beta CDR3 regions were amplified from the RNA transcripts. For the first round of RT-PCR on the TCR CDR3, the HTBI primer set was used together with the Qiagen OneStep RT-PCR kit. The libraries were constructed in a second round of multiplex PCR and then size-selected and purified. The libraries were sequenced on an Illumina HiSeq2000 using paired-end 100 bp reads. On the authors' methods: SOAPnuke was used to process the raw data, with reads discarded if the reads contained adapters or uncalled bases, had a mean Phred below 15, or lacked an exact constant-primer or identifier match. COPE v1.2.5 was used to merge the high-quality paired reads, and each unique nucleotide sequence was defined as a clonotype. MiTCR v1.1 was used to align clonotypes to the IMGT TRBV, TRBD and TRBJ reference segments. The analysis was restricted to V-J combinations with a frequency above 0.0001, which together covered around 99% of the repertoires. A TCS score was defined as the ratio of F50 (clonal expansion) to E x V (chaos), with BLOSUM62-based TCRdist applied between CDR3 peptides within each V-J. Welch's t-statistics and random forest reduced roughly 540 V-J features to 10 to 15, which were used in a naive Bayes classifier (R e1071). Clones were called with MiXCR by TCRdb after fastp trimmed the public reads at Q25, and only in-frame beta chains were retained. Every entry covers one CDR3 protein and lists the most common genes and DNA from its rows. TCRdb, not the authors, supplied the V and J calls. The sample table lists 400,000 to 600,000 distinct CDR3 sequences, less than 25% of them with a count of one. The top ten hold 26% of the sample.

The receptor's source is a man between 18 and 29 years old with Graves' hyperthyroidism. Recombination connected TRBV12-3 or TRBV12-4 to TRBJ1-2; no D gene is confidently identified. Material: blood. The CDR3 is CAIRYITMGYGYTF. The nucleotide sequence is given as TGTGCCATCCGTTACATCACGATGGGCTATGGCTACACCTTC.